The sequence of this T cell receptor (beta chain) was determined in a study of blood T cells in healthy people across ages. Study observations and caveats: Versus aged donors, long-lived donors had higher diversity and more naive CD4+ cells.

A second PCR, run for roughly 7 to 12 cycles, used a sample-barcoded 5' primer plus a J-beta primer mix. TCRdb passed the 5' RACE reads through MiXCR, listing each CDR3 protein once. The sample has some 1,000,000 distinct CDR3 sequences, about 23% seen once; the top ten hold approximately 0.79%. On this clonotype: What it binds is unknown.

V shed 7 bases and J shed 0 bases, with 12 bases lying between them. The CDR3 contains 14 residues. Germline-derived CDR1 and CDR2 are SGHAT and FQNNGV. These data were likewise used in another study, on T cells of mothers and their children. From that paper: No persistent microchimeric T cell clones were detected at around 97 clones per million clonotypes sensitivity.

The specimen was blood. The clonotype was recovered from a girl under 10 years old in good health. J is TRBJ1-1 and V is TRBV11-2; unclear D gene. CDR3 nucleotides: TGTGCCAGCATCTTGGGCATAATGAACACTGAAGCTTTCTTT. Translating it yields CASILGIMNTEAFF.